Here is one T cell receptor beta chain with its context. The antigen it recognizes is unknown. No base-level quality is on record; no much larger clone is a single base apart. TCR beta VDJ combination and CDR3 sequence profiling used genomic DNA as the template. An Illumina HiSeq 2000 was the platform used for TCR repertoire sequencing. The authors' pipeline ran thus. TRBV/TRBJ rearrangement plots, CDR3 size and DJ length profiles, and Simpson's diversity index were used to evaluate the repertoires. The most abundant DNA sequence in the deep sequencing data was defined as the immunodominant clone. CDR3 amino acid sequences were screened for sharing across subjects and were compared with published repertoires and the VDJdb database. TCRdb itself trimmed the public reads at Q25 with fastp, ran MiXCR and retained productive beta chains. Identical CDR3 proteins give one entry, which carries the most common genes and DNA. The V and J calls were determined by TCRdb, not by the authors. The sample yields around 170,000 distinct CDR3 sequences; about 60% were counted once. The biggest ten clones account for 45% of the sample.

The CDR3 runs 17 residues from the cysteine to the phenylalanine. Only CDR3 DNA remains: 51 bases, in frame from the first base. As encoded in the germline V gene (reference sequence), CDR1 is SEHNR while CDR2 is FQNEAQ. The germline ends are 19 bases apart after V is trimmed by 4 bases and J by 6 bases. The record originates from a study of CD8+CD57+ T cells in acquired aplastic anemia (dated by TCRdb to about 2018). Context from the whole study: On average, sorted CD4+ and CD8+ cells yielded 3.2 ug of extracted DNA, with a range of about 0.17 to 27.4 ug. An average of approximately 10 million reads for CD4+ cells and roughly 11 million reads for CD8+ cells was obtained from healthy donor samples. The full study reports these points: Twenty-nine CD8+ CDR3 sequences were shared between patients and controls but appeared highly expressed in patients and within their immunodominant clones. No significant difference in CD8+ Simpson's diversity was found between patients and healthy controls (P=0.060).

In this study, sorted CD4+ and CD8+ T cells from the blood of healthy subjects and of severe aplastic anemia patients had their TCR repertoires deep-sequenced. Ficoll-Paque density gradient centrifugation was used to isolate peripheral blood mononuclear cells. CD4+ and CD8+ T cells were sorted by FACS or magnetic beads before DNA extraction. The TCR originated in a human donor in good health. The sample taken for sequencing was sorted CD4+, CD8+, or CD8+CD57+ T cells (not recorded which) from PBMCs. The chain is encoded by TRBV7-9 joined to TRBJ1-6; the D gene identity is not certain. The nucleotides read TGTGCCAGCAGCTCGCGGTATTCTGGAGTTCTTAATTCACCCCTCCACTTT. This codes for CASSSRYSGVLNSPLHF.